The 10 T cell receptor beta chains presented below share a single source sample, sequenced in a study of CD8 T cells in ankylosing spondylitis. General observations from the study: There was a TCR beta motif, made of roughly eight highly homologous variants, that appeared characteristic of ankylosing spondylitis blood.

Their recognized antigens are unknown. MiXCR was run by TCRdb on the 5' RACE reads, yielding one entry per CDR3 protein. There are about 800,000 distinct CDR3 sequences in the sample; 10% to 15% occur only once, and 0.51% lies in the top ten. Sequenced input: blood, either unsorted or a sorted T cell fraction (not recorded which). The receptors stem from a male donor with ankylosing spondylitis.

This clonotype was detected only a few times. The CDR3 DNA sequence: TGTGCCACCAGTGACCCTAGGACTAGCGGGCCGGAGACCCAGTACTTC. It is translated as CATSDPRTSGPETQYF. The chain combines TRBV24-1 with TRBJ2-5; 11 bases match TRBD2. This CDR3 has 16 amino acids. The V gene end was trimmed by 4 bases and the J gene end by 5 bases; junction bases not matched to a gene: 8. The germline gives CDR1 KGHDR, CDR2 SFDVKD.

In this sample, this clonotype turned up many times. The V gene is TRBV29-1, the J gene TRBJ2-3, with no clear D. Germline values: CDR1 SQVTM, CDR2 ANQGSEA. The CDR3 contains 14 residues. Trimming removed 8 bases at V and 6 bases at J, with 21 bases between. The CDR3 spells CSLGSPSGTDTQYF. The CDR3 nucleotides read TGCAGCCTTGGGTCCCCAAGTGGAACGGATACGCAGTATTTT.

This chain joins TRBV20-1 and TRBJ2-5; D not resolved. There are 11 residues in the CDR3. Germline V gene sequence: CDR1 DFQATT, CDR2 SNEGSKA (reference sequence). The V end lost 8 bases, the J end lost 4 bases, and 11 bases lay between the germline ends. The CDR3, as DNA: TGCAGTCGTGGGGTTACAGAGACCCAGTACTTC. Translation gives CSRGVTETQYF.

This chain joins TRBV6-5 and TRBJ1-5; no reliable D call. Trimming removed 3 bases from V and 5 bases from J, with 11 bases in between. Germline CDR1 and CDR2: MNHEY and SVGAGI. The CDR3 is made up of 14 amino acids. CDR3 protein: CASSYAYGYQPQHF. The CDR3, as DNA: TGTGCCAGCAGTTATGCCTACGGTTATCAGCCCCAGCATTTT.

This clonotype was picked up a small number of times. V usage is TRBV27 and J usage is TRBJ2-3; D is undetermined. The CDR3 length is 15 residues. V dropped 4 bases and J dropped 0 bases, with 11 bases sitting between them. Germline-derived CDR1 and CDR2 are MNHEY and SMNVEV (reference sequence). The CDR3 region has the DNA TGTGCCAGCAGTTCCCCCCGAGGCAGCACAGATACGCAGTATTTT. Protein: CASSSPRGSTDTQYF.

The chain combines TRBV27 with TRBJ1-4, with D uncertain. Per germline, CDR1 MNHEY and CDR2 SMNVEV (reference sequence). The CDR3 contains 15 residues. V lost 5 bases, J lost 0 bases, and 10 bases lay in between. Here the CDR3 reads CASSPLISTNEKLFF. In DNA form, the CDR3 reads TGTGCCAGCAGTCCTTTGATTTCAACTAATGAAAAACTGTTTTTT.

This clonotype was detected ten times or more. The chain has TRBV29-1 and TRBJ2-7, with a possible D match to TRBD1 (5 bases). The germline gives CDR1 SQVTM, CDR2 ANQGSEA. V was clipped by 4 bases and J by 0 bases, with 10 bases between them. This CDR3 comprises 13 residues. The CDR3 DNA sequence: TGCAGCGTTGGGGCCGACAGCTCCTACGAGCAGTACTTC. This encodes CSVGADSSYEQYF.

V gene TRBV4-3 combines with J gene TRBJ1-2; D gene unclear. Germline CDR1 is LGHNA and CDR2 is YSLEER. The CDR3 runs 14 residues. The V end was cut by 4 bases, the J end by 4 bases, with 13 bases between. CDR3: CASSPRATTYGYTF. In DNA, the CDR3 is TGCGCCAGCAGCCCCCGTGCGACGACCTATGGCTACACCTTC.

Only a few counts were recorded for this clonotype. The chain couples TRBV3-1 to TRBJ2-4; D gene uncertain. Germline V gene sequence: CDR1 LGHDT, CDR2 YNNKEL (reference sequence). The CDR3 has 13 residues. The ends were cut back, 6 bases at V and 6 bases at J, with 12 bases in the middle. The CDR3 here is CASSPGYRNIQYF. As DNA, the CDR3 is TGTGCCAGCAGTCCAGGTTACAGAAACATTCAGTACTTC.

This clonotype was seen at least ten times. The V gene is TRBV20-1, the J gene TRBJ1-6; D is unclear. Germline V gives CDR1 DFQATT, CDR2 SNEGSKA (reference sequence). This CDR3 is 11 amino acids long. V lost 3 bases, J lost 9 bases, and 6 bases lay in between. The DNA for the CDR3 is TGCAGTGCTAGTGGCACTTCACCCCTCCACTTT. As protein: CSASGTSPLHF.